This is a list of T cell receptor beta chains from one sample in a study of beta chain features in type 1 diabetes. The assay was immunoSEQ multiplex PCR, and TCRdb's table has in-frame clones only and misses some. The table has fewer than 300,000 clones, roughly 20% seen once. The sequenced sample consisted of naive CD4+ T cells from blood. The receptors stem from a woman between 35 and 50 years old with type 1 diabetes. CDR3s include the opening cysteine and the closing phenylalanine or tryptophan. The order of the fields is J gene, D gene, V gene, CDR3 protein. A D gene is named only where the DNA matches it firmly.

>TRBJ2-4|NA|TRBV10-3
CAISEVAKWNIQYF
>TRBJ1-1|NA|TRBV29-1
CSVDGAGTNTEAFF
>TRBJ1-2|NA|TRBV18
CASSPLNGYGYTF
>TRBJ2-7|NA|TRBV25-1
CASSEYSGPYDEQYF
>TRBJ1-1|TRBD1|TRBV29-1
CSVEDRDRRTEAFF
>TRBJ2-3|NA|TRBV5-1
CASSRGTVTDTQYF
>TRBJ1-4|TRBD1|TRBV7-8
CASSLTGTVREKLFF
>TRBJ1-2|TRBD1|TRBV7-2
CASSFRQGPNYGYTF
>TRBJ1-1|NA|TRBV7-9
CASSLGGQLNTEAFF
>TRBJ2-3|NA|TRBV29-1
CSVEEGVTQYF
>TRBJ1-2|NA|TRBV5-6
CASSSRPAGYGYTF
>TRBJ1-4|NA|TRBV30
CAWSGRDTPFF
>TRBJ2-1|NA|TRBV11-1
CASSLEMGRTSYNEQFF
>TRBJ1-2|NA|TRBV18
CASSPEDSGYTF
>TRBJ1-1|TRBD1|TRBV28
CASSLRTGGAFF
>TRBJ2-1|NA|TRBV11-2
CASRPPPRNEQFF
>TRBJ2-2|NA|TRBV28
CASSPIQGMVNTGELFF
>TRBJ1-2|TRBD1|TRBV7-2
CASSWDREASNYGYTF
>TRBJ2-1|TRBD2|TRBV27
CASSPLLAGGPHNEQFF
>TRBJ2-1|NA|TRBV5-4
CASSLAVGTPGGNEQFF
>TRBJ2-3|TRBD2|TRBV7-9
CATQVSGSTDTQYF